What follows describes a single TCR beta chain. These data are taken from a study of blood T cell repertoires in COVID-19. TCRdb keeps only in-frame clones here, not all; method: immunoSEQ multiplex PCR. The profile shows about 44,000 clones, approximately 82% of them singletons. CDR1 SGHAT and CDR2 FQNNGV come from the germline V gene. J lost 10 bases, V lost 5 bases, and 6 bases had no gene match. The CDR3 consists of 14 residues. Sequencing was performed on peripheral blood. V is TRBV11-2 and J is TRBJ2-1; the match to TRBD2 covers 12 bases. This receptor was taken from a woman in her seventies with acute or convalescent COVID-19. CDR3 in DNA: TGTGCCAGCAGCCCTAGCGGGAGGGCGCGGGAGCAGTTCTTC. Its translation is CASSPSGRAREQFF.